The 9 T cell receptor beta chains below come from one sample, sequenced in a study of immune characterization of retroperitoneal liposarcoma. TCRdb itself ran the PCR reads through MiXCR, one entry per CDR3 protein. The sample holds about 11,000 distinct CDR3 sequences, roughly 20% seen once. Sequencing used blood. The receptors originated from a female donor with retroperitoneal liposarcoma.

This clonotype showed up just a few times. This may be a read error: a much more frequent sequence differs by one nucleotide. Here the CDR3 reads CALRPGGDDTQYF. The DNA for the CDR3 is TGCGCCCTAAGACCCGGGGGCGATGATACGCAGTATTTT. The genes are TRBV10-1 and TRBJ2-3; tentatively, D is TRBD1 or TRBD2 (6 bases each). Germline CDR1 and CDR2: WNHNN and SYGVQD (reference sequence). Deletions cut 11 bases from V and 6 bases from J, with 18 bases between. This CDR3 is 13 amino acids long.

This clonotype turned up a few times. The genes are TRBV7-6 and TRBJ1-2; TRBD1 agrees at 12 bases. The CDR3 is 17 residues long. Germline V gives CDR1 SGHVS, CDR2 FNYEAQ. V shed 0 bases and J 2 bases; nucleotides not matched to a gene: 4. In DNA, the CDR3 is TGTGCCAGCAGCTTAGCACCCGGGACAGGGGGCAACTATGGCTACACCTTC. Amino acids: CASSLAPGTGGNYGYTF.

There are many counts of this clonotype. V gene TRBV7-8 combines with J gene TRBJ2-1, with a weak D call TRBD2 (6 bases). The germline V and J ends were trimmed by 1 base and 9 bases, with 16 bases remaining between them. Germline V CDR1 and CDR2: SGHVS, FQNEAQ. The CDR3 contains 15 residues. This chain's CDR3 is CASSLERVPLGEQFF. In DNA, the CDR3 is TGTGCCAGCAGCTTAGAGCGGGTACCTCTGGGTGAGCAGTTCTTC. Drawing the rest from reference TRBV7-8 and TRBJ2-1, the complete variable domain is GAGVSQSPRYKVAKRGQDVALRCDPISGHVSLFWYQQALGQGPEFLTYFQNEAQLDKSGLPSDRFFAERPEGSVSTLKIQRTQQEDSAVYLCASSLERVPLGEQFFGPGTRLTVL.

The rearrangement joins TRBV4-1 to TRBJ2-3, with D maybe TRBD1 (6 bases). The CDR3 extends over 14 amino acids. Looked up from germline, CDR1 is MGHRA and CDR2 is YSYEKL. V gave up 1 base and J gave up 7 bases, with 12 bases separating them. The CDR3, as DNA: TGCGCCAGCAGCCAAGCCCCTGACAGGAATACGCAGTATTTT. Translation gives CASSQAPDRNTQYF.

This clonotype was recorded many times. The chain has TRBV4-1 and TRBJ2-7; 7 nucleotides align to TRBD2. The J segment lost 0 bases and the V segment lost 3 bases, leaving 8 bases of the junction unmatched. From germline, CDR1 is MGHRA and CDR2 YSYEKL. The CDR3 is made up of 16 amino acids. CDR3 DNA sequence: TGCGCCAGCAGCCAGATGAGCGGCGGGGGCTCCTACGAGCAGTACTTC. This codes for CASSQMSGGGSYEQYF.

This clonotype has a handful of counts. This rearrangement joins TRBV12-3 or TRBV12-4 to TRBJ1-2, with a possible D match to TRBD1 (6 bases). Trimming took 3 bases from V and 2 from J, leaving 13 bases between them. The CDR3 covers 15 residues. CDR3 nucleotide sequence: TGTGCCAGCAGTTTGGCCGACAGGCCGAACTATGGCTACACCTTC. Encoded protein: CASSLADRPNYGYTF.

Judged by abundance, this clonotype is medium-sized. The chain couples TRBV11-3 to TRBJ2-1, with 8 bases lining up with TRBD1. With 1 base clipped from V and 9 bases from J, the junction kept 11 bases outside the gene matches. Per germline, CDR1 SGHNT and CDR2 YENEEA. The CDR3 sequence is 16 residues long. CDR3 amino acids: CASSLGVGRGRGEQFF. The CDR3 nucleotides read TGTGCCAGCAGCTTAGGGGTTGGCAGGGGGCGCGGTGAGCAGTTCTTC.

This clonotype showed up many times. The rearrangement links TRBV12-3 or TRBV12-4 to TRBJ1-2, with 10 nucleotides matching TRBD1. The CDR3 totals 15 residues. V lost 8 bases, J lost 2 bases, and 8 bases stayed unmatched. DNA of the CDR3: TGTGCCAGCGGTATTCCGGGACAGGGGAACTATGGCTACACCTTC. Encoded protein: CASGIPGQGNYGYTF.

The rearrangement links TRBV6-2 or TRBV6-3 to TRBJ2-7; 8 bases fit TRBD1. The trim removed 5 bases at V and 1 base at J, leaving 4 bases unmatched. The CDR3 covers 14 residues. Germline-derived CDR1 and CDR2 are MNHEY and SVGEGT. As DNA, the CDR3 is TGTGCCAGCAGTCGACAGGGGCCTTCCTACGAGCAGTACTTC. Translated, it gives CASSRQGPSYEQYF.